What follows are 9 T cell receptor beta chains derived from one specimen sequenced in a study of cytomegalovirus exposure and HLA in healthy donors. The PCR used 60 Vbeta and 13 Jbeta primers. TCRdb's copy holds only in-frame clones and misses some; the assay was immunoSEQ multiplex PCR. Found here are 140,000 to 150,000 clones, approximately 78% of them singletons; the top ten hold about 3%. Material: PBMCs. These receptors came from a man aged 40-49 years in good health and CMV-seropositive.

The V gene is TRBV5-4, the J gene TRBJ2-3; D may be TRBD2 (11 bases). The V gene's germline CDR1 is SGHNT and CDR2 YYREEE (reference sequence). The CDR3 sequence is 18 residues long. V lost 4 bases, J lost 6 bases, and 27 bases lay in between. The CDR3 DNA is TGTGCCAGCAGCCCCGGGACAGGGGCTAGCGGGAGGAGGGATACGCAGTATTTT. It yields the protein CASSPGTGASGRRDTQYF.

This clone occurred once. V is TRBV5-1 and J is TRBJ2-5; 8 bases agree with TRBD1. The CDR3 sequence is 15 residues long. Germline-derived CDR1 and CDR2 are SGHRS and YFSETQ. After removal of 0 bases from V and 5 bases from J, the junction contained 6 bases not matched to a gene. CDR3 DNA: TGCGCCAGCAGCTTGGAGAGACAGGGGAAGGAGACCCAGTACTTC. It encodes CASSLERQGKETQYF.

The chain combines TRBV19 with TRBJ2-7; TRBD1 matches 8 bases. The CDR3 has 14 residues. Germline V gene sequence: CDR1 LNHDA, CDR2 SQIVND (reference sequence). The V segment lost 5 bases and the J segment 5 bases; nucleotides outside the gene matches: 8. The CDR3 DNA reads TGTGCCAGTAGTGCGGACAGGGAATATGACGAGCAGTACTTC. Protein sequence: CASSADREYDEQYF.

In this sample, this clone turned up once. This chain joins TRBV29-1 and TRBJ1-2; the D gene is possibly TRBD1 (5 bases). CDR1 is SQVTM, CDR2 ANQGSEA, per germline. This CDR3 has 13 amino acids. V lost 7 bases and J lost 10, with 22 bases in between. CDR3 sequence: CSATSSGQSTYTF. CDR3 nucleotides: TGCAGCGCTACCTCCAGTGGACAATCTACCTACACCTTC.

This chain connects TRBV14 to TRBJ2-1; D remains ambiguous. Germline values: CDR1 SGHDN, CDR2 FVKESK. V was clipped by 4 bases and J by 0 bases, with 7 bases between them. The CDR3 loop spans 14 amino acids. The CDR3 DNA reads as TGTGCCAGCAGCCCGGCAGGCTCCTACAATGAGCAGTTCTTC. Translating gives CASSPAGSYNEQFF.

CDR3 bases: TGTGCCAGCAGTTACTCTCGACAGGGGTACAATGAGCAGTTCTTC. It codes for CASSYSRQGYNEQFF. The chain recombines TRBV6-5 with TRBJ2-1; 8 bases are a match to TRBD1. The CDR3 has 15 residues. The germline CDR1 and CDR2 sequences are MNHEY and SVGAGI. V lost 0 bases, J lost 4 bases, and 2 bases stayed unmatched.

This chain connects TRBV7-6 to TRBJ2-7; weak D call: TRBD2 (5 bases). The CDR3 spans 12 residues. CDR1 and CDR2 from the germline V gene are SGHVS and FNYEAQ. Trimming removed 0 bases at V and 6 bases at J, with 6 bases between. The DNA of the CDR3 is TGTGCCAGCAGCTTAGCTGCGGGCGAGCAGTACTTC. It codes for CASSLAAGEQYF. Looking up the rest from reference TRBV7-6 and TRBJ2-7 gives the full variable domain: GAGVSQSPRYKVTKRGQDVALRCDPISGHVSLYWYRQALGQGPEFLTYFNYEAQQDKSGLPNDRFSAERPEGSISTLTIQRTEQRDSAMYRCASSLAAGEQYFGPGTRLTVT.

This clone appeared once. V gene TRBV18 combines with J gene TRBJ2-7; maybe TRBD2 (5 bases). The CDR3 runs 14 residues. The V gene lost 6 bases and the J gene lost 2 bases, with 14 bases spanning the gap. Germline CDR1 reads KGHSH; CDR2 reads LQKENI. CDR3 coding DNA: TGTGCCAGCTCCTCTCGGGAAGGCCCCTACGAGCAGTACTTC. It specifies CASSSREGPYEQYF.

The chain links TRBV30 to TRBJ2-3; D not resolved. The CDR3 is made up of 12 amino acids. V was shortened by 3 bases and J by 4 bases, with 8 bases between the two germline ends. CDR1 is GTSNPN and CDR2 is SVGIG in the germline V gene (reference sequence). CDR3 bases: TGTGCCTGGAGCCTGAGTGCAGATACGCAGTATTTT. Protein sequence: CAWSLSADTQYF.